Sequencing of this T cell receptor (beta chain) was carried out in a study of blood T cell repertoires in COVID-19. The overall study: Specimens from acute and convalescent COVID-19 originated in the United States, Italy and Spain. Sources were T cells, B-cell-depleted T cells, or PBMCs; the material itself was cDNA or gDNA.

Produced via immunoSEQ multiplex PCR; TCRdb's table is partial and in-frame only. Among 130,000 or so clones listed, approximately 84% were seen once. V was pared by 3 bases and J by 8 bases, with 10 bases between. Germline V gives CDR1 SNHLY, CDR2 FYNNEI. This CDR3 has 13 amino acids. The clonotype originates from an older woman with acute or convalescent COVID-19. The chain employs TRBV2 and TRBJ1-4; unclear D gene. The sample was peripheral blood. The CDR3 is CASSDRGGEKLFF. DNA for the CDR3: TGTGCCAGCAGTGATCGGGGTGGAGAAAAACTGTTTTTT.